The clone carrying this T cell receptor beta chain has a handful of counts. The data were obtained in a study of blood T cells in healthy people across ages. Using a J-beta primer mix together with a sample-barcoded 5' primer, a second PCR was run for roughly 6 to 12 cycles. TCRdb recomputed calls from the 5' RACE reads with MiXCR, one row per CDR3 protein. The sample lists around 1.5 million distinct CDR3 sequences, 59% seen once, with roughly 7% in the top ten. The ends were cut back, 7 bases at V and 0 bases at J, with 15 bases in the middle. CDR1 is SQVTM, CDR2 ANQGSEA, per germline. The CDR3 length is 14 residues.

The TCR sequence derives from a man between 18 and 35 years old in good health. The sequencing sample was made of blood. The V call is TRBV29-1, the J call TRBJ1-2; maybe TRBD1 (6 bases). CDR3: CSGNRGAANYGYTF. DNA of the CDR3: TGCAGCGGGAATAGGGGGGCAGCTAACTATGGCTACACCTTC.